The T cell receptor (beta chain) described here comes from a study of blood T cells in healthy people across ages (dated by TCRdb to between 2014 and 2017). Regarding the research as a whole: In model experiments, roughly one uniquely barcoded TCR beta cDNA molecule per two T cells was captured by template switching. Age-related changes in TCR beta repertoire diversity were measured in the study by deep sequencing normalized with unique cDNA molecular identifiers. The donors were split into four age groups: young (average roughly 15 years), middle-aged (roughly 39), aged (around 67) and long-lived (over 75). Donors of different ages were randomly distributed across sequencing lanes to avoid experimental bias. The study analyzed two additional independent replicas of 1 million unique cDNA reads from the same blood draw for two donors, one aged 18 to 29 and one aged 80 or older. What the work shows at the level of the full study, not this receptor alone: The long-lived group showed more naive CD4+ T cells, fewer expanded clones and increased TCR diversity than the aged group, suggesting age selection. Because profiling used bulk unsorted PBMCs, naive and antigen-experienced compartments could not be compared conclusively. Estimates of total diversity from one million sequenced T cells were regarded as lower bounds and underestimates. Observed TCR beta diversity per million T cells fell roughly linearly with age, and a significant reduction was already apparent by age roughly 40. Donor CMV infection status was unknown, potentially confounding age-related changes in expanded clonotypes. There was a strong correlation between observed TCR beta diversity and the percentage of naive T cells measured by flow cytometry.

From V the trimming removes 4 bases and from J it removes 2 bases, while the gene matches leave 9 bases of the junction unaccounted for. The CDR1 and CDR2 encoded by the germline V gene (reference sequence) are DFQATT and SNEGSKA. There are 17 amino acids in the CDR3, from cysteine to phenylalanine inclusive. Just the 51-base CDR3 DNA is kept, in frame starting at base 1. Systemically healthy Caucasian individuals from Russia, about 38 in total and aged about 6 to 95 years, were included as donors. Each donor gave around 9.9 milliliters of peripheral blood, collected into EDTA-treated Vacutainer tubes. PBMCs were isolated by Ficoll-Paque density-gradient centrifugation, with at least 7 million obtained per sample. Trizol reagent was used to extract total RNA from the PBMCs, yielding at least 5.5 micrograms per sample. For every donor, flow cytometry on a PBMC aliquot measured the percentage of naive CD45RAhigh/CD27high T cells.

Points on this clonotype: Which antigen it targets is not known. The sample holds no much larger clone one base away, and base qualities are not on file.

The receptor library was made with 5' RACE. Sequencing used an Illumina HiSeq 2500. A second PCR of about 7 to 12 cycles was run with a J-beta primer mix and a sample-barcoded 5' primer. A unique molecular identifier was introduced onto each TCR beta cDNA molecule by a template-switch 5' adaptor carrying 12 random nucleotides. Each sample yielded at least 2.5 million CDR3-containing paired-end reads. The Mint cDNA synthesis kit, primed by a TRBC-specific oligonucleotide, was used to synthesize first-strand cDNA from all RNA. After uracil-DNA glycosylase treatment, a first 18-cycle PCR used universal primers M1SS and BC2_uni_R on all cDNA. The authors' analysis ran thus. Each sample was normalized by randomly selecting 1 million high-quality reads, each carrying a distinct molecular identifier. Reads sharing molecular identifiers were discarded rather than binned into consensus sequences. MiTCR, with a Q25 quality threshold and the strictest error-elimination algorithm, was used for CDR3 identification, clonotype clustering and error correction. A nonparametric unseen species model using Euler transformation provided a lower-bound estimate of total TCR beta diversity. TCRdb handled the public reads itself, with Q25 trimming in fastp and clone calling in MiXCR, and kept productive beta chains. Entries that share a CDR3 protein sequence are merged under the most common genes and DNA. These V and J calls originate from TCRdb's pipeline instead of the authors' own analysis. Across this sample there are 1.5 million to 2 million distinct CDR3 sequences, with about 28% seen only once. 7.7% of the sample is in the top ten clones.

Material: blood. The V gene is TRBV20-1 and the J gene is TRBJ2-3, and TRBD2 matches 13 of the central bases. The origin of this receptor is a woman aged 25 to 39 in good health. The CDR3 amino acid sequence is: CSAIRTSGRASTDTQYF. The nucleotides are TGCAGTGCTATCCGGACTAGCGGGAGAGCTTCCACAGATACGCAGTATTTT.